This T cell receptor beta chain appears in the sequencing data of a study of blood T cell repertoires in COVID-19. Study as a whole: The samples span acute and convalescent COVID-19 from the United States, Italy and Spain. The analysed material was cDNA or gDNA that came from T cells, B-cell-depleted T cells, or PBMCs.

Profiling relied on immunoSEQ multiplex PCR, and the TCRdb table lists in-frame clones only, not all of them. The repertoire holds 130,000 to 150,000 clones, with around 84% as singletons. CDR3 length: 14 residues. Germline CDR1 GTSNPN, CDR2 SVGIG (reference sequence). The J segment lost 9 bases and the V segment lost 2 bases, leaving 11 bases of the junction unmatched. This receptor was identified in a human donor in a cohort sampled during active COVID-19. The chain couples TRBV30 to TRBJ2-3, with TRBD1 matching 7 bases. Sequences were obtained from peripheral blood. CDR3 sequence reads: CAWSPHPQGVTQYF. CDR3 nucleotides: TGTGCCTGGAGTCCCCACCCCCAGGGGGTCACGCAGTATTTT.